These 17 T cell receptor beta chains share one sample of origin, sequenced in a study of blood T cell repertoires in COVID-19. TCRdb keeps only in-frame clones here, not all; method: immunoSEQ multiplex PCR. The sample lists 240,000 or so clones, 80% to 85% occurring once. The sample comprised peripheral blood. The receptor set was obtained from a woman aged 18-35 years with acute or convalescent COVID-19.

V gene TRBV19 combines with J gene TRBJ2-7, with 9 bases identical to TRBD1. The CDR3 spans 13 residues. J was trimmed by 3 bases and V by 4 bases; bases with no gene match: 1. Germline assignment: CDR1 LNHDA and CDR2 SQIVND (reference sequence). This CDR3 is CASSKTGGYEQYF. CDR3 coding DNA: TGTGCCAGTAGTAAGACAGGGGGCTACGAGCAGTACTTC.

The chain recombines TRBV27 with TRBJ1-2, with D possibly being TRBD1 (6 bases). The CDR3 has 13 amino acids. Trimming took 3 bases from V and 6 from J, leaving 11 bases between them. Germline CDR1 reads MNHEY; CDR2 reads SMNVEV (reference sequence). In DNA form, the CDR3 reads TGTGCCAGCAGTTTTGGGGGCACTAATGGCTACACCTTC. Its protein is CASSFGGTNGYTF.

The rearrangement uses TRBV7-2 and TRBJ2-2, with 8 bases that match TRBD2. J was trimmed by 7 bases and V by 5 bases; bases with no gene match: 9. The V gene's germline CDR1 is SGHTA and CDR2 FQGNSA. This CDR3 comprises 15 residues. The CDR3 DNA follows: TGTGCCAGCAGCCGGCAGGGACTAGTTGTCGGGGAGCTGTTTTTT. Protein sequence: CASSRQGLVVGELFF.

The chain joins TRBV7-3 to TRBJ2-1, with TRBD1 matching 7 bases. The CDR3 sequence is 14 residues long. Germline CDR1 is SGHTA and CDR2 is FQGTGA. Trimming removed 5 bases from V and 10 bases from J; junction bases left unmatched: 11. The CDR3 region is CASSLGRQGAEQFF. Written as DNA, the CDR3 is TGTGCCAGCAGCCTGGGGAGACAGGGAGCGGAGCAGTTCTTC.

The chain combines TRBV6-4 with TRBJ1-6; TRBD1 is a possible D gene (6 bases). The CDR3 has 19 residues. CDR1 is MRHNA and CDR2 is SNTAGT in the germline V gene. V was shortened by 0 bases and J by 6 bases, with 21 bases between the two germline ends. The CDR3 loop reads CASSDSGLRAGHRNSPLHF. As DNA, the CDR3 is TGTGCCAGCAGTGACTCAGGCCTCAGAGCGGGACACCGTAATTCACCCCTCCACTTT.

The gene calls are TRBV5-4 and TRBJ2-7; 10 positions match TRBD2. Germline assignment: CDR1 SGHNT and CDR2 YYREEE (reference sequence). J lost 3 bases, V lost 4 bases, and 4 bases had no gene match. The CDR3 has 14 amino acids. The CDR3: CASSLLAGDYEQYF. Here the CDR3 DNA reads TGTGCCAGCAGCCTGCTAGCGGGGGACTACGAGCAGTACTTC. Variable domain in full (rest from reference TRBV5-4 and TRBJ2-7): ETGVTQSPTHLIKTRGQQVTLRCSSQSGHNTVSWYQQALGQGPQFIFQYYREEENGRGNFPPRFSGLQFPNYSSELNVNALELDDSALYLCASSLLAGDYEQYFGPGTRLTVT.

The chain links TRBV5-4 to TRBJ2-3; TRBD1 aligns across 12 bases. Germline V gene lookup returns CDR1 SGHNT and CDR2 YYREEE (reference sequence). The length of the CDR3 is 14 residues. The J segment lost 7 bases and the V segment lost 4 bases, leaving 4 bases of the junction unmatched. The CDR3 coding sequence is TGTGCCAGCAGCGAGGGACAGGGGGCTTATACGCAGTATTTT. The encoded protein is CASSEGQGAYTQYF.

J is TRBJ1-6 and V is TRBV19; maybe TRBD1 (5 bases). Per germline, CDR1 LNHDA and CDR2 SQIVND (reference sequence). This CDR3 region has 14 residues. Trimming removed 3 bases at V and 9 bases at J, with 12 bases between. DNA for the CDR3: TGTGCCAGTAGTATGGCAGGGCTTCGTTCACCCCTCCACTTT. Encoded protein: CASSMAGLRSPLHF.

The chain combines TRBV7-6 with TRBJ2-2; 9 bases match TRBD2. This CDR3 is 21 amino acids long. CDR1 SGHVS and CDR2 FNYEAQ come from the germline V gene. V trimming: 0 bases; J trimming: 3 bases; junction bases outside the gene matches: 17. Here the CDR3 DNA reads TGTGCCAGCAGCTTAGCACCGGGGCCCGGGCTAGCGGGAATGCACACCGGGGAGCTGTTTTTT. The encoded protein is CASSLAPGPGLAGMHTGELFF.

The gene calls are TRBV10-3 and TRBJ1-1; D remains unclear. This CDR3 spans 14 amino acids. V shed 3 bases and J shed 1 base, with 9 bases lying between them. Per germline, CDR1 ENHRY and CDR2 SYGVKD. CDR3 amino acids: CAISDGVENTEAFF. The CDR3 nucleotides are TGTGCCATCAGTGACGGGGTCGAGAACACTGAAGCTTTCTTT.

This clone was seen only once. This chain joins TRBV5-1 and TRBJ2-1; D uncertain. Trimming removed 0 bases at V and 7 bases at J, with 11 bases between. Per the germline V gene, CDR1 is SGHRS and CDR2 is YFSETQ. There are 14 residues in the CDR3. This chain's CDR3 is CASSLAWAQNEQFF. The CDR3 region has the DNA TGCGCCAGCAGCTTGGCCTGGGCGCAGAATGAGCAGTTCTTC.

The chain couples TRBV9 to TRBJ2-3; D possibly corresponds to TRBD2 (5 bases). Trimming left V 7 bases short and J 3 bases short, with 9 bases between. The germline CDR1 and CDR2 sequences are SGDLS and YYNGEE. CDR3 length: 12 residues. The CDR3 here is CASAQRTDTQYF. The CDR3 bases are TGTGCCAGCGCGCAGCGGACAGATACGCAGTATTTT.

The chain is built from TRBV18 and TRBJ1-3; the D is unclear. The CDR3 spans 15 residues. Germline V gene data show CDR1 as KGHSH and CDR2 as LQKENI. V was shortened by 1 base and J by 0 bases, with 7 bases between the two germline ends. The CDR3 sequence is CASSPRGLSGNTIYF. CDR3 bases: TGTGCCAGCTCACCACGAGGCCTCTCTGGAAACACCATATATTTT.

This clone was observed once. The chain combines TRBV6-5 with TRBJ2-7, with TRBD1 matching 8 bases. The CDR3 contains 13 residues. CDR1 and CDR2 (germline): MNHEY, SVGAGI. J lost 5 bases, V lost 6 bases, and 6 bases had no gene match. DNA for the CDR3: TGTGCCAGCAGAGAGACAGGGGTGAACGAGCAGTACTTC. It translates to CASRETGVNEQYF.

The chain combines TRBV18 with TRBJ2-7, with D tentatively TRBD2 (5 bases). The CDR3 has 13 amino acids. The germline V gene encodes CDR1 KGHSH and CDR2 LQKENI. Trimming left V 3 bases short and J 4 bases short, with 10 bases between. CDR3 nucleotide sequence: TGTGCCAGCTCACCCCAGCGGTGGTACGAGCAGTACTTC. Its translation: CASSPQRWYEQYF.

V and J are TRBV7-9 and TRBJ2-3, with D perhaps TRBD2 (5 bases). Trimming cost V 7 bases and J 6 bases, with 20 bases left between them. CDR1 and CDR2 (germline): SEHNR, FQNEAQ (reference sequence). This CDR3 comprises 15 residues. DNA of the CDR3: TGTGCCAGCACCTTTAGTGCCAAAGCGGCGGATACGCAGTATTTT. Its protein is CASTFSAKAADTQYF.

This chain connects TRBV7-9 to TRBJ2-3; 7 bases are shared with TRBD2. Germline lookup yields CDR1 SEHNR and CDR2 FQNEAQ (reference sequence). The CDR3 is 19 residues long. V trimming: 5 bases; J trimming: 2 bases; junction bases outside the gene matches: 19. The CDR3 DNA is TGTGCCAGCAGCGCCCGGATGACCTCGAGCGGGACCGACACAGATACGCAGTATTTT. Amino acids: CASSARMTSSGTDTDTQYF. Drawing the rest from reference TRBV7-9 and TRBJ2-3, the complete variable domain is DTGVSQNPRHKITKRGQNVTFRCDPISEHNRLYWYRQTLGQGPEFLTYFQNEAQLEKSRLLSDRFSAERPKGSFSTLEIQRTEQGDSAMYLCASSARMTSSGTDTDTQYFGPGTRLTVL.